Following are 7 T cell receptor beta chains from one sample sequenced in a study of T cells in Graves' hyperthyroidism and ophthalmopathy. There were TCR beta CDR3 regions amplified from RNA transcripts. An initial round of RT-PCR targeting the TCR CDR3 relied on the HTBI primer set. TCRdb used MiXCR to reprocess the multiplex PCR reads, holding one entry per CDR3 protein. The table has 550,000 to 650,000 distinct CDR3 sequences, 11% to 15% seen once. The sequencing input was blood. The receptors were gathered from a woman between 40 and 50 years old with Graves' hyperthyroidism.

This clonotype was picked up many times. The rearrangement links TRBV12-3 or TRBV12-4 to TRBJ2-1; unclear D gene. This CDR3 is built from 17 residues. V lost 0 bases to trimming and J lost 3 bases, with 15 bases between them. Written as DNA, the CDR3 is TGTGCCAGCAGTTTAGCGCCCCGTCAGCCGATCTACAATGAGCAGTTCTTC. This encodes CASSLAPRQPIYNEQFF.

This clonotype was counted between two and nine times. V usage is TRBV7-3 and J usage is TRBJ2-3, with 9 nucleotides matching TRBD2. Germline V gene lookup returns CDR1 SGHTA and CDR2 FQGTGA. This CDR3 region has 16 residues. With 5 bases clipped from V and 1 base from J, the junction kept 7 bases outside the gene matches. Here the CDR3 DNA reads TGTGCCAGCAGCCCCCAGTGGACTAGCGGCACAGATACGCAGTATTTT. It translates to CASSPQWTSGTDTQYF.

This clonotype showed up many times. CDR3: CASSPRGQRDTGELFF. As DNA, the CDR3 is TGTGCCAGCAGCCCGCGGGGACAGCGGGACACCGGGGAGCTGTTTTTT. The rearrangement joins TRBV7-9 to TRBJ2-2; D is possibly TRBD1 (7 bases). Trimming stripped 5 bases from V and 3 bases from J, with 16 bases between. The CDR3 has 16 amino acids. Germline CDR1 reads SEHNR; CDR2 reads FQNEAQ (reference sequence).

V gene TRBV6-1 combines with J gene TRBJ2-1, with 12 bases aligning to TRBD2. The V gene's germline CDR1 is MNHNS and CDR2 SASEGT. The CDR3 is 16 residues long. V was clipped by 5 bases and J by 9 bases; unmatched bases: 11. The CDR3 DNA reads TGTGCCAGCAGTTCTACTAGCGGGAGGCGTCCCAGTGAGCAGTTCTTC. Translated: CASSSTSGRRPSEQFF.

Points on this clonotype: This may arise from a read error, as a much more abundant clone is one base away. The J gene is TRBJ2-1, the V gene TRBV12-3 or TRBV12-4; 7 nucleotides align to TRBD1. The J segment lost 3 bases and the V segment lost 7 bases, leaving 9 bases of the junction unmatched. This CDR3 has 15 residues. The CDR3 bases are TGTGCCAGCACCCCCTGGGGACAGCTCTACAATGAGCAGTTCTTC. Amino acids: CASTPWGQLYNEQFF.

Ten or more counts support this clonotype. The gene calls are TRBV28 and TRBJ2-2; the match to TRBD2 covers 9 bases. The CDR3 has 15 amino acids. Germline CDR1 MDHEN, CDR2 SYDVKM. V lost 3 bases to trimming and J lost 6 bases; unmatched junction nucleotides: 5. The CDR3 DNA follows: TGTGCCAGCAGTTTTAGCGGGAGAAGGTCCGGGGAGCTGTTTTTT. Translation: CASSFSGRRSGELFF.

A few counts support this clonotype. The chain uses TRBV15 and TRBJ2-5, with 7 positions matching TRBD1. V trimming: 4 bases; J trimming: 1 base; junction bases outside the gene matches: 3. CDR3 length: 14 amino acids. Germline lookup yields CDR1 LNHNV and CDR2 YYDKDF (reference sequence). The CDR3 bases are TGTGCCACCAGCAAAGGGACAGTCCAAGAGACCCAGTACTTC. Its translation is CATSKGTVQETQYF.